A selection of T cell receptor beta chains follows, all from one sample in a study of PD-L1 blockade in urothelial cancer. Produced via immunoSEQ multiplex PCR; TCRdb's table is partial and in-frame only. The sample has over 100,000 clones, 85% to 95% seen once. The input for sequencing was PBMCs, taken around atezolizumab (anti-PD-L1) treatment. The source is a man between 60 and 75 years old with urothelial cancer. Both conserved end residues are part of each CDR3. The D gene is left open where the match is weak. Part of the rows lack a size; the others show once, few, many or a class for expanded clones.

J: TRBJ2-7
V: TRBV5-6
D: TRBD2
size: .
DNA: TGTGCCAGCAGCATCGGGACTAGCGGGGGGAAGAGCTCCTACGAGCAGTACTTC
CDR3: CASSIGTSGGKSSYEQYF

J: TRBJ1-6
V: TRBV7-2
D: .
size: once
DNA: TGTGCCAGCAGCTTACCACAGGGCCAGTCTAATTCACCCCTCCACTTT
CDR3: CASSLPQGQSNSPLHF

J: TRBJ2-2
V: TRBV2
D: TRBD2
size: once
DNA: TGTGCCAGCAGCGCGACTAGCGGGAATCCCGGGGAGCTGTTTTTT
CDR3: CASSATSGNPGELFF

J: TRBJ1-2
V: TRBV19
D: TRBD1
size: once
DNA: TGTGCCAGTAGCACGGGACAGGGCAACTATGGCTACACCTTC
CDR3: CASSTGQGNYGYTF

J: TRBJ1-5
V: TRBV12-2
D: .
size: once
DNA: TGTGCAAGTCGCCTGGACAGGGATTTTAGGTTGGTTCAGCCCCAGCATTTT
CDR3: CASRLDRDFRLVQPQHF

J: TRBJ2-7
V: TRBV29-1
D: TRBD2
size: .
DNA: TGCAGCGTTGATCGGGGGGGCGAGCAGTACTTC
CDR3: CSVDRGGEQYF

J: TRBJ1-6
V: TRBV4-2
D: .
size: .
DNA: TGTGCCAGCAGCCAAGATCTCGGGGGGAATTCACCCCTCCACTTT
CDR3: CASSQDLGGNSPLHF

J: TRBJ2-5
V: TRBV11-1
D: TRBD2
size: .
DNA: TGTGCCAGCAGCTTGGGACTAGCGGAGACCCAGTACTTC
CDR3: CASSLGLAETQYF

J: TRBJ2-2
V: TRBV19
D: TRBD2
size: .
DNA: TGTGCCACTCGCGGGGGGCCCCGGAACACCGGGGAGCTGTTTTTT
CDR3: CATRGGPRNTGELFF

J: TRBJ2-2
V: TRBV10-1
D: TRBD2
size: .
DNA: TGCGCCAGCAGTGAGTCCCTAGCGGTCCACACCGGGGAGCTGTTTTTT
CDR3: CASSESLAVHTGELFF

J: TRBJ2-2
V: TRBV19
D: TRBD1
size: .
DNA: TGTGCCAGTAGTGCGCGACAGGGCGTCACCACCGGGGAGCTGTTTTTT
CDR3: CASSARQGVTTGELFF

J: TRBJ2-3
V: TRBV4-3
D: .
size: .
DNA: TGCGCCAGCAGCCACACAACCACAGATACGCAGTATTTT
CDR3: CASSHTTTDTQYF

J: TRBJ2-2
V: TRBV29-1
D: TRBD2
size: .
DNA: TGCAGCGTTGAGGGCCGGGGGGGCGTTGGCGGGGAGCTGTTTTTT
CDR3: CSVEGRGGVGGELFF

J: TRBJ1-4
V: TRBV29-1
D: .
size: once
DNA: TGCAGCGTTGCCAGTCTTAATGAAAAACTGTTTTTT
CDR3: CSVASLNEKLFF

J: TRBJ2-5
V: TRBV7-9
D: TRBD2
size: once
DNA: TGTGCCAGCAGCTTAGGAGCGGCGGGGGGGCAAGAGACCCAGTACTTC
CDR3: CASSLGAAGGQETQYF

J: TRBJ1-5
V: TRBV19
D: .
size: .
DNA: TGTGCCAGTTCTAATCCGAGCAATCAGCCCCAGCATTTT
CDR3: CASSNPSNQPQHF

J: TRBJ2-7
V: TRBV9
D: TRBD2
size: .
DNA: TGTGCCAGCAGCCGAGGGACTAGCGGGATCTACGAGCAGTACTTC
CDR3: CASSRGTSGIYEQYF

J: TRBJ1-5
V: TRBV19
D: .
size: .
DNA: TGTGCCAGTAGTATTGGTCCCTCCCGGACAGCCGAGAGGAGCAATCAGCCCCAGCATTTT
CDR3: CASSIGPSRTAERSNQPQHF

J: TRBJ2-1
V: TRBV19
D: .
size: .
DNA: TGTGCCAGTAGTGTCGGAGGGGGGGGATACAATGAGCAGTTCTTC
CDR3: CASSVGGGGYNEQFF

J: TRBJ2-7
V: TRBV28
D: TRBD1
size: .
DNA: TGTGCCAGCAGACTACGTTCCTTGGGACAGGGCGCTTACGAGCAGTACTTC
CDR3: CASRLRSLGQGAYEQYF

J: TRBJ2-3
V: TRBV21-1
D: .
size: once
DNA: TGTGCCAGCAGCAAAGCGGACAGCTTCCCACAGATGAAGCAGTATTTT
CDR3: CASSKADSFPQMKQYF

J: TRBJ1-5
V: TRBV19
D: .
size: .
DNA: TGTGCCAGTAGTATAGGGGAGCGCCAGCCCCAGCATTTT
CDR3: CASSIGERQPQHF

J: TRBJ2-5
V: TRBV28
D: TRBD1
size: .
DNA: TGTGCCAGCAGTAGGGGGCCAGAGACCCAGTACTTC
CDR3: CASSRGPETQYF

J: TRBJ2-1
V: TRBV5-4
D: .
size: .
DNA: TGTGCCAGCAGCTTTTCACAGCCCTCCTACAATGAGCAGTTCTTC
CDR3: CASSFSQPSYNEQFF

J: TRBJ1-1
V: TRBV19
D: .
size: .
DNA: TGTGCCAGTAGTAAAACCAAAAGGACGGACTTATATGAAGCTTTCTTT
CDR3: CASSKTKRTDLYEAFF

J: TRBJ2-3
V: TRBV9
D: TRBD2
size: .
DNA: TGTGCCAGCAGCCCTGACTGGGGGGGGACAGATACGCAGTATTTT
CDR3: CASSPDWGGTDTQYF

J: TRBJ2-3
V: TRBV4-2
D: TRBD2
size: .
DNA: TGTGCCAGCAGCCCTCGGGTCGGGGGGAACACAGATACGCAGTATTTT
CDR3: CASSPRVGGNTDTQYF

J: TRBJ2-5
V: TRBV7-2
D: .
size: .
DNA: TGTGCCAGCAGCCTTTCCAGTGCCTTACAAGAGACCCAGTACTTC
CDR3: CASSLSSALQETQYF

J: TRBJ1-4
V: TRBV5-1
D: .
size: .
DNA: TGCGCCAGCAGCTTCGACCCCAGGGTCGCTAATGAAAAACTGTTTTTT
CDR3: CASSFDPRVANEKLFF

J: TRBJ1-4
V: TRBV5-1
D: .
size: .
DNA: TGCGCCAGCAGCTTGGGTGGGGGCGGCGATGAAAAACTGTTTTTT
CDR3: CASSLGGGGDEKLFF

J: TRBJ2-1
V: TRBV7-9
D: .
size: .
DNA: TGTGCCAGCAGCCCGAGTAACAATGAGCAGTTCTTC
CDR3: CASSPSNNEQFF

J: TRBJ1-5
V: TRBV7-3
D: TRBD1
size: .
DNA: TGTGCCAGCAGCCTTAGGGCAGGGGGGCAGCCCCAGCATTTT
CDR3: CASSLRAGGQPQHF

J: TRBJ1-2
V: TRBV7-2
D: TRBD1
size: .
DNA: TGTGCCAGCAGCCTACAGGGGTCGGATGGCTACACCTTC
CDR3: CASSLQGSDGYTF

J: TRBJ2-5
V: TRBV5-4
D: TRBD1
size: .
DNA: TGTGCCAGCAGCTTGACAGGGGGGCCCCAAGAGACCCAGTACTTC
CDR3: CASSLTGGPQETQYF

J: TRBJ1-3
V: TRBV18
D: .
size: .
DNA: TGTGCCAGCTCACCAAAGGCACAGGGAAACTTCGACACCATATATTTT
CDR3: CASSPKAQGNFDTIYF